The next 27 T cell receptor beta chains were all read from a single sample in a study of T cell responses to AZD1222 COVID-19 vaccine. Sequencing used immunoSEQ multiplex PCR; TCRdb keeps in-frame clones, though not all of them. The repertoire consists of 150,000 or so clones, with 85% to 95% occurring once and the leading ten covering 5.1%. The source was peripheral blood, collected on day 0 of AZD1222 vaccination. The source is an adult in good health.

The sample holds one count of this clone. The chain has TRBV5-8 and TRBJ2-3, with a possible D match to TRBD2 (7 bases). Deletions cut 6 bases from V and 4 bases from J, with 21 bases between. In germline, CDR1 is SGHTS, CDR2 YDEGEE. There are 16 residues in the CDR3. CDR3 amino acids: CASTLRGAGAADTQYF. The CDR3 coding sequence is TGTGCCAGCACCCTCCGGGGGGCGGGAGCTGCAGATACGCAGTATTTT.

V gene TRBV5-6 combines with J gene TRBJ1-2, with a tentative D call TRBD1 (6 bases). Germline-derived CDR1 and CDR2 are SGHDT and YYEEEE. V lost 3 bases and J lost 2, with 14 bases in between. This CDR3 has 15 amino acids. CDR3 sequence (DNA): TGTGCCAGCAGCTCCCTTGGGGGGCTAAACTATGGCTACACCTTC. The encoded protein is CASSSLGGLNYGYTF.

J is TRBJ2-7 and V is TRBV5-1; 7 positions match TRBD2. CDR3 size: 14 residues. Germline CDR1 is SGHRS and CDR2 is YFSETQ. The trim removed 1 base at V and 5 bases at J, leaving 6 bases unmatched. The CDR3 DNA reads TGCGCCAGCAGCTTGCAGCGGGAAGGAGACGAGCAGTACTTC. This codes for CASSLQREGDEQYF.

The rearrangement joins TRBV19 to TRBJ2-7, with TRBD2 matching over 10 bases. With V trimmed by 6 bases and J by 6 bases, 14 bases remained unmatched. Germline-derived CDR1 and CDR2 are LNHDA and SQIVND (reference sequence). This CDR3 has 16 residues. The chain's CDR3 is CASRQLAGTPRGEQYF. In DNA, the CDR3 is TGTGCCAGTAGACAACTAGCGGGAACCCCTAGAGGCGAGCAGTACTTC.

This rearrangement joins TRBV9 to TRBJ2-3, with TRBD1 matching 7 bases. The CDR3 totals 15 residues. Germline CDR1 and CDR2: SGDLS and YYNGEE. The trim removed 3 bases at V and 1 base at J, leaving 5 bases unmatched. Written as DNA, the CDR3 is TGTGCCAGCAGCGCCTTGGGACAGCGCACAGATACGCAGTATTTT. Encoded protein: CASSALGQRTDTQYF.

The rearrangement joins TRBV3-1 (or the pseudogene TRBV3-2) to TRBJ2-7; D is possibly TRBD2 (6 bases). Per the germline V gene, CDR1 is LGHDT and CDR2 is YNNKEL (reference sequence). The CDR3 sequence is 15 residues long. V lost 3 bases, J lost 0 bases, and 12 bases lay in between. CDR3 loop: CASSQQLAFSYEQYF. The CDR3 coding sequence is TGTGCCAGCAGCCAGCAACTAGCCTTCTCCTACGAGCAGTACTTC.

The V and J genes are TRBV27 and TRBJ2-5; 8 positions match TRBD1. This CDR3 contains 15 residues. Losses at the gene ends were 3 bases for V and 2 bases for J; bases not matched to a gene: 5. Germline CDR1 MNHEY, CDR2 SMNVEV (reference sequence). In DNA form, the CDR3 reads TGTGCCAGCAGTTTCCCACAGGGGGATCAAGAGACCCAGTACTTC. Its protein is CASSFPQGDQETQYF.

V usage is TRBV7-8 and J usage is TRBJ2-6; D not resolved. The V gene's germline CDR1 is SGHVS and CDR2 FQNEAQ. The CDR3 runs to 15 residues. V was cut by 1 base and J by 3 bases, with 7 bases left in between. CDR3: CASSLGKLGANVLTF. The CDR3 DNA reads TGTGCCAGCAGCTTAGGGAAGCTTGGGGCCAACGTCCTGACTTTC.

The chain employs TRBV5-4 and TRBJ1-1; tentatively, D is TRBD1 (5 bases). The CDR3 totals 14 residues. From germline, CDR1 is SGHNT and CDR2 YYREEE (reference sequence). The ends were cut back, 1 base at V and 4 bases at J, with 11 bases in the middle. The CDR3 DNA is TGTGCCAGCAGCTTGCGCAGGGAAGCCACTGAAGCTTTCTTT. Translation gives CASSLRREATEAFF.

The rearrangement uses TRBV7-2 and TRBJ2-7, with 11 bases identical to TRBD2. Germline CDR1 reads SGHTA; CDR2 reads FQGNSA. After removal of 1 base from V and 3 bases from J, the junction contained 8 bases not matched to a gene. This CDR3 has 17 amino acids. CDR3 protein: CASSLGGRLAGFYEQYF. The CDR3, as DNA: TGTGCCAGCAGCTTAGGGGGGAGACTAGCGGGATTCTACGAGCAGTACTTC.

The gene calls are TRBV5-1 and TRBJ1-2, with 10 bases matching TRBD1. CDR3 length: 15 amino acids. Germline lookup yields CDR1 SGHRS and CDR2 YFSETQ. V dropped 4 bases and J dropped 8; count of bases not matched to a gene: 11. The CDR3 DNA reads TGCGCCAGCAGCAGGGGGACAGGGGACGTAAGGGGCTACACCTTC. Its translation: CASSRGTGDVRGYTF.

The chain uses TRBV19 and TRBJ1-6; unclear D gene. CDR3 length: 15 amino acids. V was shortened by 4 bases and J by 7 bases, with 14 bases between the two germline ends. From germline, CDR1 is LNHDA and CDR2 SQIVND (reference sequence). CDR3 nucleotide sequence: TGTGCCAGTAGTACCGGACCCTTGGGGAATTCACCCCTCCACTTT. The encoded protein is CASSTGPLGNSPLHF. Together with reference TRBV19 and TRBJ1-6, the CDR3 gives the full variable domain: DGGITQSPKYLFRKEGQNVTLSCEQNLNHDAMYWYRQDPGQGLRLIYYSQIVNDFQKGDIAEGYSVSREKKESFPLTVTSAQKNPTAFYLCASSTGPLGNSPLHFGNGTRLTVT.

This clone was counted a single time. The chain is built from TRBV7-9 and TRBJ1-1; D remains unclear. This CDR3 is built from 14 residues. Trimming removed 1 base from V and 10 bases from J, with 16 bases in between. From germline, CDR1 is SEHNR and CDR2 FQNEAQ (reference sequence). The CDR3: CASSLVGPENGAFF. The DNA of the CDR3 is TGTGCCAGCAGCTTAGTGGGTCCAGAAAACGGAGCTTTCTTT.

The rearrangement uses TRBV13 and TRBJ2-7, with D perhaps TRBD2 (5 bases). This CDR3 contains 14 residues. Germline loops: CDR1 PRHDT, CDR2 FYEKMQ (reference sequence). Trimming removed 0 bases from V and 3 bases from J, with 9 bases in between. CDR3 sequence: CASSLGSGNYEQYF. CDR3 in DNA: TGTGCCAGCAGCTTAGGGAGCGGAAACTACGAGCAGTACTTC.

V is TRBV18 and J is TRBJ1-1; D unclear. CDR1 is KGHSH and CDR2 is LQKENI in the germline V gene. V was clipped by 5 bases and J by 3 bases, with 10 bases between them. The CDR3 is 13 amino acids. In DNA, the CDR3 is TGTGCCAGCTCATATACTGGGGACACTGAAGCTTTCTTT. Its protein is CASSYTGDTEAFF.

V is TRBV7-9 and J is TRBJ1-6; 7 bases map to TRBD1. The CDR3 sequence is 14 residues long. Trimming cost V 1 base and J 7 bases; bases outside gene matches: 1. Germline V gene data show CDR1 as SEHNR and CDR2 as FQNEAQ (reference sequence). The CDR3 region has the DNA TGTGCCAGCAGCTTAGAGGGGGCCAATTCACCCCTCCACTTT. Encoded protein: CASSLEGANSPLHF.

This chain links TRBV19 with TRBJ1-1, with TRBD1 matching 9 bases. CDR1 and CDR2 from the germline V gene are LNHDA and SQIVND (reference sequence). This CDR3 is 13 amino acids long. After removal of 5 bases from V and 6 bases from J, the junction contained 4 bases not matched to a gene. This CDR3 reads CASSAGQGSEAFF. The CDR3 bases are TGTGCCAGTAGTGCGGGACAGGGCTCTGAAGCTTTCTTT.

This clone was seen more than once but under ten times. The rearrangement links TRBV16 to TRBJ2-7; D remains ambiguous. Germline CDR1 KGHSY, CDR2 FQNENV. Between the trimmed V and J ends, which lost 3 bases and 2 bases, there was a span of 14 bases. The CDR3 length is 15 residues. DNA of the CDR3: TGTGCCAGCAGCCACCCCTCGCGGCAGGCCTACGAGCAGTACTTC. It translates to CASSHPSRQAYEQYF.

The CDR3 here is CAISDISGDSYEQYF. The CDR3 bases are TGTGCCATCAGTGATATTAGCGGGGACTCCTACGAGCAGTACTTC. The rearrangement joins TRBV10-3 to TRBJ2-7; 8 positions match TRBD2. This CDR3 has 15 residues. The V and J ends lost 3 bases and 0 bases, in that order; junction bases with no gene match: 4. Germline values: CDR1 ENHRY, CDR2 SYGVKD.

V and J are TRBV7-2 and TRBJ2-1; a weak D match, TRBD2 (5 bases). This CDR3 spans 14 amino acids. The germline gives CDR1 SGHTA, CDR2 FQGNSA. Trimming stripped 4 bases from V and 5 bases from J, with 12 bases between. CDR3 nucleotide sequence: TGTGCCAGCAGCTCTAGGACCGGGAACAATGAGCAGTTCTTC. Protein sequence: CASSSRTGNNEQFF.

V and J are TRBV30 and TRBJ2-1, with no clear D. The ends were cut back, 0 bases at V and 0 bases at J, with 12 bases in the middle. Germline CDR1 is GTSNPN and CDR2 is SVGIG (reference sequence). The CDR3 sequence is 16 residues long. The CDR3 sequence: CAWSVWDYSSYNEQFF. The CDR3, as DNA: TGTGCCTGGAGTGTATGGGATTACAGCTCCTACAATGAGCAGTTCTTC.

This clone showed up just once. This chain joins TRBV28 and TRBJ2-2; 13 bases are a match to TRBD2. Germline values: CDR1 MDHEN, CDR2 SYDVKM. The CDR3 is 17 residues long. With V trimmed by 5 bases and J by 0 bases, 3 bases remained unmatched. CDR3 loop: CASSATSGRTNTGELFF. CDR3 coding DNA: TGTGCCAGCAGTGCGACTAGCGGGAGGACGAACACCGGGGAGCTGTTTTTT.

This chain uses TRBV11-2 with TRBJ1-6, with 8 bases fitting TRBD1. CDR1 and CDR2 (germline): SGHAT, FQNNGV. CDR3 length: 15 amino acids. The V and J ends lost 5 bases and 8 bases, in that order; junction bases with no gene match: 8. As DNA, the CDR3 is TGTGCCAGCAGCCCGCGGGACAGGCGGCATTCACCCCTCCACTTT. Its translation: CASSPRDRRHSPLHF.

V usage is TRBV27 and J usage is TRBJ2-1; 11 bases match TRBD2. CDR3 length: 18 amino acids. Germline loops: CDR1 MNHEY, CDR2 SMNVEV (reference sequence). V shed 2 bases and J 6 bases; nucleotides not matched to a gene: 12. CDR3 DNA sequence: TGTGCCAGCAGTTTAGTTGGAGTAGCGGGAGGGTCGGGCAATGAGCAGTTCTTC. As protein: CASSLVGVAGGSGNEQFF.

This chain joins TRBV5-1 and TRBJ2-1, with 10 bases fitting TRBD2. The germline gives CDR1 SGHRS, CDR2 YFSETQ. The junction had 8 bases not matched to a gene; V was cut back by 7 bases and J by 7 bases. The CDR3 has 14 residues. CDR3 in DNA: TGCGCCAGCGGTCTAGCGGGAGTGGGAAATGAGCAGTTCTTC. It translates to CASGLAGVGNEQFF.

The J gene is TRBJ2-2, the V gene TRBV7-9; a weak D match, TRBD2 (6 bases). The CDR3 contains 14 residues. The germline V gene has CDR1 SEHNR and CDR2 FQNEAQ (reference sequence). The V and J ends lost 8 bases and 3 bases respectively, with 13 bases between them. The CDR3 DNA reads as TGTGCCAGCGAACAGACGGGAGACACCGGGGAGCTGTTTTTT. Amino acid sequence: CASEQTGDTGELFF.

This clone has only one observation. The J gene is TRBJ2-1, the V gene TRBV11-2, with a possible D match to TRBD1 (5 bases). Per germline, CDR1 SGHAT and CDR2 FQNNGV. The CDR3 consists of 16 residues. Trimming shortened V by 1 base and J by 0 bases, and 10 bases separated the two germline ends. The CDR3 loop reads CASSLVYRNSYNEQFF. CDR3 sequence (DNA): TGTGCCAGCAGCTTAGTGTACAGGAACTCCTACAATGAGCAGTTCTTC. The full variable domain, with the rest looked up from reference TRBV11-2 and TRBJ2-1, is EAGVAQSPRYKIIEKRQSVAFWCNPISGHATLYWYQQILGQGPKLLIQFQNNGVVDDSQLPKDRFSAERLKGVDSTLKIQPAKLEDSAVYLCASSLVYRNSYNEQFFGPGTRLTVL.